The 13 T cell receptor beta chains listed next were all sequenced from one sample in a study of regulatory T cells in long-lasting Graves disease. Sequencing libraries for TCR beta were prepared with iRepertoire HTBI primers and Arm-PCR of CDR3 regions. A single record per CDR3 protein comes from TCRdb applying MiXCR to the multiplex PCR reads. The sample consists of 650,000 to 850,000 distinct CDR3 sequences, 25% to 35% of them appearing once. The sample's time point: persistent/refractory GD, antithyroid drugs over 5 years with positive TRAb. Preparation of the TCR library used RNA extracted from PBMCs. The sequences come from peripheral blood mononuclear cells (PBMCs), collected when the disease was refractory, from a patient treated with antithyroid drugs. Receptors originate from a female donor with Graves disease.

This clonotype was detected many times. The rearrangement joins TRBV11-2 to TRBJ2-5; either TRBD1 or TRBD2 may fit D (5 bases each). The length of the CDR3 is 15 residues. V lost 0 bases and J 2 bases, leaving 10 bases between the germline ends. The germline V gene has CDR1 SGHAT and CDR2 FQNNGV. CDR3 DNA: TGTGCCAGCAGCTTAGATTGGGGACGACAAGAGACCCAGTACTTC. As protein: CASSLDWGRQETQYF.

This clonotype was picked up a small number of times. CDR3 in DNA: TGCGCCAGCAGCCCTTTAGAAGGGTTAAGCGGCTACACCTTC. Its protein is CASSPLEGLSGYTF. V is TRBV4-1 and J is TRBJ1-2; D is ambiguous. CDR3 length: 14 amino acids. With 4 bases removed from V and 8 bases from J, the gap between germline ends came to 17 bases. Germline V gene data show CDR1 as MGHRA and CDR2 as YSYEKL.

V and J are TRBV28 and TRBJ2-7; TRBD2 matches at 7 bases. J was trimmed by 3 bases and V by 6 bases; bases with no gene match: 8. The germline V gene encodes CDR1 MDHEN and CDR2 SYDVKM. The CDR3 consists of 14 residues. CDR3 sequence reads: CASSLLAAIYEQYF. The CDR3 DNA sequence: TGTGCCAGCAGCCTCCTAGCGGCAATCTACGAGCAGTACTTC.

The DNA of the CDR3 is TGTGCCAGCAGCTTAGTAACAGGGGGCCTGAACACCGGGGAGCTGTTTTTT. It encodes CASSLVTGGLNTGELFF. This rearrangement joins TRBV7-6 to TRBJ2-2; 9 bases are a match to TRBD1. The V gene's germline CDR1 is SGHVS and CDR2 FNYEAQ. This CDR3 contains 17 residues. With V trimmed by 1 base and J by 1 base, 4 bases remained unmatched.

Details on this clonotype: A read error may be the cause here, since a much bigger clone is one base away. The rearrangement joins TRBV5-1 to TRBJ1-4; the D gene is possibly TRBD1 (5 bases). V was trimmed by 0 bases and J by 0 bases, leaving 6 bases between them. The CDR3 spans 15 residues. In germline, CDR1 is SGHRS, CDR2 YFSETQ. The CDR3 sequence: CASSLAGPTNEKLFF. The CDR3 region has the DNA TGCGCCAGCAGCTTGGCAGGGCCAACTAATGAAAAACTGTTTTTT. The whole variable domain, remainder taken from reference TRBV5-1 and TRBJ1-4, is KAGVTQTPRYLIKTRGQQVTLSCSPISGHRSVSWYQQTPGQGLQFLFEYFSETQRNKGNFPGRFSGRQFSNSRSEMNVSTLELGDSALYLCASSLAGPTNEKLFFGSGTQLSVL.

This clonotype occurred a few times. This chain joins TRBV12-3 or TRBV12-4 and TRBJ2-7, with 7 nucleotides matching TRBD1. V lost 5 bases, J lost 4 bases, and 11 bases stayed unmatched. The CDR3 extends over 15 amino acids. The CDR3 coding sequence is TGTGCCAGCAGTCGTACACAGGGGTGGGAGTACGAGCAGTACTTC. It specifies CASSRTQGWEYEQYF.

The chain uses TRBV27 and TRBJ2-3; the D gene is possibly TRBD2 (6 bases). The J call could be wrong; TRBJ2-7 is a better fit for the DNA end. CDR3 length: 14 amino acids. Germline loops: CDR1 MNHEY, CDR2 SMNVEV (reference sequence). Here the CDR3 DNA reads TGTGCCAGCAGTTTTGCGACTAGCTCCTACGAGCAGTACTTC. Translating gives CASSFATSSYEQYF.

This clonotype turned up a few times. The chain joins TRBV14 to TRBJ2-5, with 11 bases fitting TRBD2. The CDR3 is 16 residues long. Trimming cost V 0 bases and J 5 bases; bases outside gene matches: 5. CDR1 is SGHDN and CDR2 is FVKESK in the germline V gene. Here the CDR3 DNA reads TGTGCCAGCAGCCAAGATAGCGGGAGGGCCCCGGAGACCCAGTACTTC. As protein: CASSQDSGRAPETQYF.

On this clonotype itself: One end of the junction is discordant with germline, which a read error may explain. The chain combines TRBV7-9 with TRBJ2-7; 9 bases match TRBD2. The CDR3 loop spans 15 amino acids. Germline V lookup: CDR1 SEHNR, CDR2 FQNEAQ (reference sequence). CDR3 amino acids: CASSSRTSASYKQYF. The CDR3 coding sequence is TGTGCCAGCAGCTCTCGGACTAGCGCCTCCTACAAGCAGTACTTC.

The chain uses TRBV24-1 and TRBJ2-7; D remains ambiguous. V was clipped by 12 bases and J by 2 bases, with 28 bases between them. In germline, CDR1 is KGHDR, CDR2 SFDVKD. This CDR3 has 17 amino acids. DNA of the CDR3: TGTGCCCCCTGCCACCCCTCTAGACAAACGGTTACCTACGAGCAGTACTTC. Protein: CAPCHPSRQTVTYEQYF.

The chain carries TRBV6-1 and TRBJ2-7, with TRBD1 identical over 8 bases. J lost 2 bases, V lost 4 bases, and 10 bases had no gene match. The germline V gene encodes CDR1 MNHNS and CDR2 SASEGT. The CDR3 loop spans 16 amino acids. CDR3 nucleotide sequence: TGTGCCAGCAGTGTAGAGGACAGGGCGAGCACCTACGAGCAGTACTTC. Residues: CASSVEDRASTYEQYF.

This clonotype was detected only a few times. CDR3 nucleotides: TGTGCCAGCAGCACAGGAACCGCCCGGAACACTGAAGCTTTCTTT. Translation: CASSTGTARNTEAFF. J is TRBJ1-1 and V is TRBV11-1; TRBD1 is a possible D gene (5 bases). This CDR3 contains 15 residues. Trimming stripped 5 bases from V and 1 base from J, with 14 bases between. Germline-derived CDR1 and CDR2 are SGHAT and FQDESV (reference sequence).

The CDR3 sequence: CASSSYRGPDTQYF. CDR3 coding DNA: TGTGCCAGCAGTTCGTACAGGGGTCCAGATACGCAGTATTTT. This chain joins TRBV28 and TRBJ2-3; 7 nucleotides match TRBD1. The CDR3 is 14 amino acids. Germline V gives CDR1 MDHEN, CDR2 SYDVKM. The ends lost 4 bases at V and 4 bases at J; junction bases unmatched: 5.